This T cell receptor (beta chain) was identified in a study of metastatic and nonmetastatic thyroid tumors. About the research overall: From malignant and benign thyroid patients, repertoires in blood and in tumor or nodule tissue were compared.

Study-wide results and limits: When malignant thyroid tumors were compared with benign nodules, TCR beta diversity was reportedly significantly higher in the malignant tumors. This held in both blood and tumor samples.

Between the trimmed V and J ends, which lost 0 bases and 0 bases, there was a span of 18 bases. CDR3 length: 18 amino acids. In germline, CDR1 is SGHTA, CDR2 FQGNSA. Study processing details: The study built a papillary thyroid cancer distant-metastasis classifier from CDR3 differences across clinicopathological groups. With MiXCR, TCRdb called clones anew from the PCR reads. The V and J calls were determined by TCRdb, not by the authors. Counted here are tens of thousands of clones, roughly 22% occurring once; the ten biggest clones make up 3.5% to 5%. Every patient underwent thyroid surgery untreated. This clone was counted many times. Its antigen is unknown.

Sequencing used blood. The source is a female donor with papillary thyroid cancer or a benign thyroid nodule (not recorded which). Some clones in this sample may be carry-over from other donors' samples. The chain joins TRBV7-2 to TRBJ2-7, with D unresolved. The DNA of the CDR3 is TGTGCCAGCAGCTTAGCGGGTCGGTCAGCAGCGTCCTCCTACGAGCAGTACTTC. Its protein product is CASSLAGRSAASSYEQYF. Complete variable domain (other parts from reference TRBV7-2 and TRBJ2-7): GAGVSQSPSNKVTEKGKDVELRCDPISGHTALYWYRQSLGQGLEFLIYFQGNSAPDKSGLPSDRFSAERTGGSVSTLTIQRTQQEDSAVYLCASSLAGRSAASSYEQYFGPGTRLTVT.